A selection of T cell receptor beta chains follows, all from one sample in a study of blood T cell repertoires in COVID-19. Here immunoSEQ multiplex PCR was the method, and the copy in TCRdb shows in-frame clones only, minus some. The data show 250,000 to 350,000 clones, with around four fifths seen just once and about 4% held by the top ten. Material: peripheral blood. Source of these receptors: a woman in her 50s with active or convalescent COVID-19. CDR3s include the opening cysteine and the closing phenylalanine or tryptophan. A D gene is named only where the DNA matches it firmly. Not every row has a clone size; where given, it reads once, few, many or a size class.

CDR3nt: TGTGCCTGGACTGGGGAGAGACAGCAGTTCTTC
CDR3aa: CAWTGERQQFF
j_gene: TRBJ2-1
abundance: NA
d_gene: NA
v_gene: TRBV30

CDR3nt: TGTGCCAGCAGCCGCGGACTAGCGGGCCAAGAGACCCAGTACTTC
CDR3aa: CASSRGLAGQETQYF
j_gene: TRBJ2-5
abundance: NA
d_gene: TRBD2
v_gene: TRBV5-4

CDR3nt: TGTGCCACCAGGGGAGGGCAGGGGATTAGCAATCAGCCCCAGCATTTT
CDR3aa: CATRGGQGISNQPQHF
j_gene: TRBJ1-5
abundance: NA
d_gene: NA
v_gene: TRBV24-1

CDR3nt: TGTGCCAGCAGCTTAGACTCTGACAGCCGAACTAACTATGGCTACACCTTC
CDR3aa: CASSLDSDSRTNYGYTF
j_gene: TRBJ1-2
abundance: NA
d_gene: NA
v_gene: TRBV7-2

CDR3nt: TGTGCCAGCAGCTTGGAAGCAGGGGCGGCTTCCGATTCACCCCTCCACTTT
CDR3aa: CASSLEAGAASDSPLHF
j_gene: TRBJ1-6
abundance: NA
d_gene: NA
v_gene: TRBV5-5

CDR3nt: TGTGCCAGCAGCTCAAGGACAGGGAGGACTGAAGCTTTCTTT
CDR3aa: CASSSRTGRTEAFF
j_gene: TRBJ1-1
abundance: NA
d_gene: TRBD1
v_gene: TRBV14

CDR3nt: TGTGCCAGCAGCGCAGGGGGCGCTTATGGCTACACCTTC
CDR3aa: CASSAGGAYGYTF
j_gene: TRBJ1-2
abundance: NA
d_gene: TRBD1
v_gene: TRBV7-2

CDR3nt: TGTGCCAGCAGCCAAGTTGGGGGACTGGTGAACACTGAAGCTTTCTTT
CDR3aa: CASSQVGGLVNTEAFF
j_gene: TRBJ1-1
abundance: NA
d_gene: NA
v_gene: TRBV14

CDR3nt: TGTGCCAGCAATTCAGCGGGAGGCACAGATACGCAGTATTTT
CDR3aa: CASNSAGGTDTQYF
j_gene: TRBJ2-3
abundance: NA
d_gene: TRBD2
v_gene: TRBV9

CDR3nt: TGTGCCAGCAGTAGTCTCCCGGGGACTAGGTTGAGTGAGCAGTACTTC
CDR3aa: CASSSLPGTRLSEQYF
j_gene: TRBJ2-7
abundance: NA
d_gene: TRBD2
v_gene: TRBV6-4

CDR3nt: TGTGCCAGCAGTGAAAGGACTAGCGGCCTCTACAATGAGCAGTTCTTC
CDR3aa: CASSERTSGLYNEQFF
j_gene: TRBJ2-1
abundance: NA
d_gene: TRBD2
v_gene: TRBV6-1

CDR3nt: TGTGCCAGTAGTATGTTGGGCGGGGTCGGAACCCAGTACTTC
CDR3aa: CASSMLGGVGTQYF
j_gene: TRBJ2-5
abundance: NA
d_gene: NA
v_gene: TRBV19

CDR3nt: TGTGCCAGCAACAGAAAGGGGGCCCGCTATGGCTACACCTTC
CDR3aa: CASNRKGARYGYTF
j_gene: TRBJ1-2
abundance: once
d_gene: TRBD1
v_gene: TRBV11-2

CDR3nt: TGTGCCAGCAGCCAGCTTAGCGGACGAACCCCCTACGAGCAGTACTTC
CDR3aa: CASSQLSGRTPYEQYF
j_gene: TRBJ2-7
abundance: NA
d_gene: NA
v_gene: TRBV3-1/TRBV3-2

CDR3nt: TGTGCCAGCACCTTGACAGGGAGACTGGCTGGAAACACCATATATTTT
CDR3aa: CASTLTGRLAGNTIYF
j_gene: TRBJ1-3
abundance: NA
d_gene: TRBD1
v_gene: TRBV28

CDR3nt: TGTGCCAGCAGTTCCAAACTAGCAGATACGCAGTATTTT
CDR3aa: CASSSKLADTQYF
j_gene: TRBJ2-3
abundance: NA
d_gene: NA
v_gene: TRBV28

CDR3nt: TGTGCCAGCGGGCCCCCAGGTCCTCCTAACTATGGCTACACCTTC
CDR3aa: CASGPPGPPNYGYTF
j_gene: TRBJ1-2
abundance: NA
d_gene: NA
v_gene: TRBV25-1

CDR3nt: TGTGCCAGCAGTGACCTACAGGGCAGGAGGAACACTGAAGCTTTCTTT
CDR3aa: CASSDLQGRRNTEAFF
j_gene: TRBJ1-1
abundance: NA
d_gene: NA
v_gene: TRBV6-4

CDR3nt: TGTGCCAGCAGCTTAGGAGCTAGCGGGAATGTCGGTGAGCAGTTCTTC
CDR3aa: CASSLGASGNVGEQFF
j_gene: TRBJ2-1
abundance: NA
d_gene: TRBD2
v_gene: TRBV7-6

CDR3nt: TGCAGCGTTGAAGTAACTAGGACAGATACGCAGTATTTT
CDR3aa: CSVEVTRTDTQYF
j_gene: TRBJ2-3
abundance: NA
d_gene: NA
v_gene: TRBV29-1

CDR3nt: TGTGCCAGCTCCTCTACGTACCAAGAGACCCAGTACTTC
CDR3aa: CASSSTYQETQYF
j_gene: TRBJ2-5
abundance: NA
d_gene: NA
v_gene: TRBV12-3/TRBV12-4

CDR3nt: TGTGCCAGCAGACCATCTAGCGATGGGAAGCAGTTCTTC
CDR3aa: CASRPSSDGKQFF
j_gene: TRBJ2-1
abundance: once
d_gene: NA
v_gene: TRBV6-5

CDR3nt: TGCGCCAGCAGCTTATCCCCGGGACAGAGAGCAACTAATGAAAAACTGTTTTTT
CDR3aa: CASSLSPGQRATNEKLFF
j_gene: TRBJ1-4
abundance: once
d_gene: TRBD1
v_gene: TRBV5-1

CDR3nt: TGTGCCAGCAGCATACAGGGCCACACATCACCCCTCCACTTT
CDR3aa: CASSIQGHTSPLHF
j_gene: TRBJ1-6
abundance: few
d_gene: NA
v_gene: TRBV6-6

CDR3nt: TGTGCCAGCAGCCAAGAGTGGGATAGCGGGAGTGATATAGAGACCCAGTACTTC
CDR3aa: CASSQEWDSGSDIETQYF
j_gene: TRBJ2-5
abundance: once
d_gene: TRBD2
v_gene: TRBV14

CDR3nt: TGTGCCAGCAGCTTAGGGACAGGGCTTTACTCTGGGGCCAACGTCCTGACTTTC
CDR3aa: CASSLGTGLYSGANVLTF
j_gene: TRBJ2-6
abundance: once
d_gene: TRBD1
v_gene: TRBV13

CDR3nt: TGTGCCAGTAGCGAACAGGGTGTTGGGGAAAAACTGTTTTTT
CDR3aa: CASSEQGVGEKLFF
j_gene: TRBJ1-4
abundance: few
d_gene: NA
v_gene: TRBV19

CDR3nt: TGTGCCAGCTCATCGTTCGCGGGACTAGCGGGAGTCAATGAGCAGTTCTTC
CDR3aa: CASSSFAGLAGVNEQFF
j_gene: TRBJ2-1
abundance: NA
d_gene: TRBD2
v_gene: TRBV18

CDR3nt: TGTGCCAGCAGCGTAAGGGGGAACGGACAGGGTGTCTGCAATCAGCCCCAGCATTTT
CDR3aa: CASSVRGNGQGVCNQPQHF
j_gene: TRBJ1-5
abundance: NA
d_gene: TRBD1
v_gene: TRBV9

CDR3nt: TGTGCCAGCAGTCCGACAGTTTTCGAGCAGTACTTC
CDR3aa: CASSPTVFEQYF
j_gene: TRBJ2-7
abundance: NA
d_gene: NA
v_gene: TRBV28

CDR3nt: TGTGCCAGCAGCTTAGATCGGGGATCAGGCGGCTACACCTTC
CDR3aa: CASSLDRGSGGYTF
j_gene: TRBJ1-2
abundance: NA
d_gene: NA
v_gene: TRBV11-2

CDR3nt: TGTGCCAGCAGTAGACTTCGCAATCAGCCCCAGCATTTT
CDR3aa: CASSRLRNQPQHF
j_gene: TRBJ1-5
abundance: NA
d_gene: NA
v_gene: TRBV6-5

CDR3nt: TGCGCCAGCAGCCAAGGACAGTACACCGGGGAGCTGTTTTTT
CDR3aa: CASSQGQYTGELFF
j_gene: TRBJ2-2
abundance: NA
d_gene: NA
v_gene: TRBV4-1

CDR3nt: TGTGCCAGCAGCGTAGGGCCCAGCGGGGAGTACGAGCAGTACTTC
CDR3aa: CASSVGPSGEYEQYF
j_gene: TRBJ2-7
abundance: NA
d_gene: TRBD2
v_gene: TRBV9

CDR3nt: TGTGCCAGCAGCGTAACGGGAGGGCAGGATCAGCCCCAGCATTTT
CDR3aa: CASSVTGGQDQPQHF
j_gene: TRBJ1-5
abundance: NA
d_gene: NA
v_gene: TRBV9

CDR3nt: TGTGCCAGCGCGGACAGGGGAGGCTATGGCTACACCTTC
CDR3aa: CASADRGGYGYTF
j_gene: TRBJ1-2
abundance: NA
d_gene: TRBD1
v_gene: TRBV19

CDR3nt: TGTGCCAGCTCACCCAGACAGGGTATCCACGAGCAGTACTTC
CDR3aa: CASSPRQGIHEQYF
j_gene: TRBJ2-7
abundance: once
d_gene: TRBD1
v_gene: TRBV18

CDR3nt: TGTGCCAGCAGTGAACAGGGGGCTAAAAAGGAAAAACTGTTTTTT
CDR3aa: CASSEQGAKKEKLFF
j_gene: TRBJ1-4
abundance: NA
d_gene: TRBD1
v_gene: TRBV6-1

CDR3nt: TGTGCCAGCAGCCCCCCGGGGCGGGAGGGCCGGTCTGAGCAGTTCTTC
CDR3aa: CASSPPGREGRSEQFF
j_gene: TRBJ2-1
abundance: NA
d_gene: TRBD2
v_gene: TRBV3-1/TRBV3-2

CDR3nt: TGCAGCGTTATTGGGGCAGGGATTTTGGAGACCCAGTACTTC
CDR3aa: CSVIGAGILETQYF
j_gene: TRBJ2-5
abundance: NA
d_gene: NA
v_gene: TRBV29-1

CDR3nt: TGTGCCAGCTCAAGGAGCCTCGCAAACACCATATATTTT
CDR3aa: CASSRSLANTIYF
j_gene: TRBJ1-3
abundance: NA
d_gene: NA
v_gene: TRBV7-2